These T cell receptor beta chains were read from a single sample in a study of T cells in Graves' hyperthyroidism and ophthalmopathy. MiXCR was run by TCRdb on the multiplex PCR reads, yielding one entry per CDR3 protein. The table lists some 510,000 distinct CDR3 sequences, around 21% of them singletons, with more than 20% in the top ten. Sequencing was performed on blood. Receptors originate from a man in his late teens or twenties with Graves' hyperthyroidism. Each CDR3 is given with its conserved first and last residue. A D gene is named only where the DNA matches it firmly. Not every row has a clone size; where given, it reads once, few, many or a size class.

clone_size	j_call	d_call	v_call	cdr3_nt	cdr3_aa
many	TRBJ1-5	-	TRBV28	TGTGCCAGCACCCGGCGGCGGGAGGGGAATCAGCCCCAGCATTTT	CASTRRREGNQPQHF
-	TRBJ2-2	TRBD1	TRBV24-1	TGTGCCACCAGTGGACAGGGGGCGAACACCGGGGAGCTGTTTTTT	CATSGQGANTGELFF
many	TRBJ1-6	-	TRBV9	TGTGCCAGCAGCGTAGGGGTTGGGTCACCCCTCCACTTT	CASSVGVGSPLHF
-	TRBJ2-5	-	TRBV28	TGTGCCAGCAGTTTTAACAGCGAAGAGACCCAGTACTTC	CASSFNSEETQYF
many	TRBJ1-5	-	TRBV20-1	TGCAGTGCTAGAGGCTTGGGGGGGAGCAATCAGCCCCAGCATTTT	CSARGLGGSNQPQHF
once	TRBJ1-2	-	TRBV19	TGTGCCAGTAGTATACAGGAGAGCAGGCCTGGCTACACCTTC	CASSIQESRPGYTF
many	TRBJ2-4	TRBD2	TRBV11-2	TGTGCCAGCAGCCAAACTAGCGGGTGGCGGGCCAAAAACATTCAGTACTTC	CASSQTSGWRAKNIQYF
few	TRBJ1-2	-	TRBV24-1	TGTGCCACCAGTGACTCGGGAAGGGAGAGTCGCTACACCTTC	CATSDSGRESRYTF
many	TRBJ1-5	-	TRBV6-1	TGTGCCAGCAGTGAGGCAGGCATCAATCAGCCCCAGCATTTT	CASSEAGINQPQHF
-	TRBJ1-2	-	TRBV10-1	TGCGCCAGCAGTGATGGGGGAGGAGGGGTCTATGGCTACACCTTC	CASSDGGGGVYGYTF
many	TRBJ1-2	-	TRBV15	TGTGCCACCAGCAGAGATTCCAGGCGAAATGGCTACACCTTC	CATSRDSRRNGYTF
many	TRBJ2-5	-	TRBV5-8	TGTGCCAGCAGCTTCAGGGATTCGGAGACCCAGTACTTC	CASSFRDSETQYF
many	TRBJ1-1	TRBD1	TRBV6-5	TGTGCCAGCAGTTCCCGGGCAAGACAGGGTGAAGCTTTCTTT	CASSSRARQGEAFF
-	TRBJ1-3	-	TRBV28	TGTGCCAGCAGTTTAGGACAGCTATTCTCTGGAAACACCATATATTTT	CASSLGQLFSGNTIYF
many	TRBJ1-5	TRBD1	TRBV15	TGTGCCACCAGCAGAGTCAGCCGGGACAGCTACCATCAGCCCCAGCATTTT	CATSRVSRDSYHQPQHF
-	TRBJ2-5	TRBD2	TRBV12-3/TRBV12-4	TGTGCCAGCACCTTGGGAGCGGGGGGGACCCAAGAGACCCAGTACTTC	CASTLGAGGTQETQYF
many	TRBJ1-2	-	TRBV12-3/TRBV12-4	TGTGCCAGCAGCTTTTCTGGGTATGGCTACACCTTC	CASSFSGYGYTF
-	TRBJ2-7	TRBD2	TRBV6-5	TGTGCCAGCAGTTACTCGGTCTGGACTAGCGGGACCGACGAGCAGTACTTC	CASSYSVWTSGTDEQYF
few	TRBJ1-5	-	TRBV7-8	TGTGCCAGCAGCTTAGAGGTCACTAATCAGCCCCTGCATTTT	CASSLEVTNQPLHF
-	TRBJ2-7	TRBD1	TRBV30	TGTGCCTGGATAAGACAGGGCCTGAACGAGCAGTACTTC	CAWIRQGLNEQYF
many	TRBJ1-5	-	TRBV27	TGTGCCAGCAGTTCTCCAGGTGGACTCCAGCATTTT	CASSSPGGLQHF
-	TRBJ2-4	-	TRBV7-2	TGTGCCAGCAGCGCGGGACAGCCTATTCTAGCCAAAAACATTCAGTACTTC	CASSAGQPILAKNIQYF
-	TRBJ1-6	-	TRBV20-1	TGCAGTGCTAGGACAGTCGGCTATAATTCACCCCTCCACTTT	CSARTVGYNSPLHF